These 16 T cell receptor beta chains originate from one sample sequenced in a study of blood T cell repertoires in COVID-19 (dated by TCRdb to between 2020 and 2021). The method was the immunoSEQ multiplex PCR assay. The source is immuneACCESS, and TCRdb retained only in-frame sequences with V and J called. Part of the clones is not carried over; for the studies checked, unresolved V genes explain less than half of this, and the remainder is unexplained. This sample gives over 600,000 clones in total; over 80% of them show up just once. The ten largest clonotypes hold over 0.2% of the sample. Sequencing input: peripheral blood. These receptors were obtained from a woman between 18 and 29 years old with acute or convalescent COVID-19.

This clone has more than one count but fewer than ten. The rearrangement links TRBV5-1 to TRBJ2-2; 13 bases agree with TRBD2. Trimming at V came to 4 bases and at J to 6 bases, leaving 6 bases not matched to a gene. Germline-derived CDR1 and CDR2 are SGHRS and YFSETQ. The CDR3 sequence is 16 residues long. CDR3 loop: CASSRSTSGGAGELFF. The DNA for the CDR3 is TGCGCCAGCAGCAGGAGCACTAGCGGGGGGGCCGGGGAGCTGTTTTTT.

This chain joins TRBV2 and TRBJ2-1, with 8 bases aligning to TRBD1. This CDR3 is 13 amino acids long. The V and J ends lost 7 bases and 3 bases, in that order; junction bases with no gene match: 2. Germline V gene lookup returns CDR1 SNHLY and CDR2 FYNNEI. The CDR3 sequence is CASKQGVYNEQFF. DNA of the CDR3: TGTGCCAGCAAACAGGGGGTCTACAATGAGCAGTTCTTC. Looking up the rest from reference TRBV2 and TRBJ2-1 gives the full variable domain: EPEVTQTPSHQVTQMGQEVILRCVPISNHLYFYWYRQILGQKVEFLVSFYNNEISEKSEIFDDQFSVERPDGSNFTLKIRSTKLEDSAMYFCASKQGVYNEQFFGPGTRLTVL.

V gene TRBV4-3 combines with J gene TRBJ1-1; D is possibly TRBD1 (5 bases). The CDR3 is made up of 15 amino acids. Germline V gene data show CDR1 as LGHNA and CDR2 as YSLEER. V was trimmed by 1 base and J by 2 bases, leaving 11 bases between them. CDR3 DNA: TGCGCCAGCAGCCAAGGTGCAGGGATAAACACTGAAGCTTTCTTT. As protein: CASSQGAGINTEAFF.

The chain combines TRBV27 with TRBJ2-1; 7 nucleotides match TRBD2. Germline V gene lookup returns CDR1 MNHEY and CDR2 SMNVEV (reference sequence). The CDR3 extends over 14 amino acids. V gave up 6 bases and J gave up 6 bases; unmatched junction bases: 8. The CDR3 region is CASSGDYRTNEQFF. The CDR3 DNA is TGTGCCAGCAGCGGGGACTACCGGACCAATGAGCAGTTCTTC.

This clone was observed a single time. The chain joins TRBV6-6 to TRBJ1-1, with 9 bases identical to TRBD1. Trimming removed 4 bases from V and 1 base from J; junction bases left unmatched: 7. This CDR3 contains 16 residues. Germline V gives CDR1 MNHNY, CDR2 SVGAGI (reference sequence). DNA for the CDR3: TGTGCCAGCAGTTTCCGACAGGGGGTTAGGAACACTGAAGCTTTCTTT. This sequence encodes CASSFRQGVRNTEAFF.

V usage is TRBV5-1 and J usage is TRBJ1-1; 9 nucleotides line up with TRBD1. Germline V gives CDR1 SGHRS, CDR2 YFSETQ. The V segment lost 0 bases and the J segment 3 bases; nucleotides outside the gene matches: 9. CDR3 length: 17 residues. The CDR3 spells CASSLDRDRGEDTEAFF. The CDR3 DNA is TGCGCCAGCAGCTTGGATCGAGACAGGGGGGAGGACACTGAAGCTTTCTTT.

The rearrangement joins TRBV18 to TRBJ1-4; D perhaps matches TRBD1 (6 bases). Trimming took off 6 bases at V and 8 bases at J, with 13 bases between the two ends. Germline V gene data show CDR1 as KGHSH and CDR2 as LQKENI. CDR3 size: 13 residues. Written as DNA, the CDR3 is TGTGCCAGCTCTCTCCAAGGGGGAGAAAAACTGTTTTTT. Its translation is CASSLQGGEKLFF.

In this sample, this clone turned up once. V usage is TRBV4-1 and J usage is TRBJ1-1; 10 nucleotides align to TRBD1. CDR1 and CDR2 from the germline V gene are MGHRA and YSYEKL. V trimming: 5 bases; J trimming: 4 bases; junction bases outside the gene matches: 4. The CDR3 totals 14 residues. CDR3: CASSDRGLVTEAFF. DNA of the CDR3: TGCGCCAGCAGCGACAGGGGGCTGGTCACTGAAGCTTTCTTT.

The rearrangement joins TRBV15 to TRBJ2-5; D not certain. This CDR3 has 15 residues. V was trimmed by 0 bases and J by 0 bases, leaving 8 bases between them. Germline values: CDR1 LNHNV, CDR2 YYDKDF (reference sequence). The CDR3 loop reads CATSRDWRNQETQYF. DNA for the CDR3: TGTGCCACCAGCAGAGATTGGCGGAACCAAGAGACCCAGTACTTC.

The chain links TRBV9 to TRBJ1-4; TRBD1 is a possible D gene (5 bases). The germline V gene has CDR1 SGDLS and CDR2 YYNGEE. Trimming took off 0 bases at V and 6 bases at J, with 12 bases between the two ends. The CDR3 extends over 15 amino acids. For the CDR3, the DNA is TGTGCCAGCAGCGTAGTTGGGAGGGGCGATGAAAAACTGTTTTTT. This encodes CASSVVGRGDEKLFF.

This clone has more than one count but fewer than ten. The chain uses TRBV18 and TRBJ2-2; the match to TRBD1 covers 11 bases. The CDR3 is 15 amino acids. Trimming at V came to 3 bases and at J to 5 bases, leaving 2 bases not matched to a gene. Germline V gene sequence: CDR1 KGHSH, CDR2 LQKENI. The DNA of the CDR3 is TGTGCCAGCTCACCGGACAGGGGGCGGACCGGGGAGCTGTTTTTT. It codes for CASSPDRGRTGELFF.

The chain's CDR3 is CASSLDGLAGLPETQYF. In DNA, the CDR3 is TGTGCCAGCAGCTTAGACGGCCTAGCGGGCCTCCCAGAGACCCAGTACTTC. The gene calls are TRBV11-2 and TRBJ2-5; TRBD2 agrees at 8 bases. This CDR3 contains 17 residues. V lost 0 bases to trimming and J lost 4 bases; unmatched junction nucleotides: 10. Germline CDR1 SGHAT, CDR2 FQNNGV.

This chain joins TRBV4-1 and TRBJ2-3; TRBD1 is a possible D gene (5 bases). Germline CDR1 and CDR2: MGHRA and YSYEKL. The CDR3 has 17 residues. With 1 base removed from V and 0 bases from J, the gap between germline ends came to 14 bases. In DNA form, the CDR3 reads TGCGCCAGCAGCCAAGGCTGGGGCCCTTTTAGCACAGATACGCAGTATTTT. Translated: CASSQGWGPFSTDTQYF.

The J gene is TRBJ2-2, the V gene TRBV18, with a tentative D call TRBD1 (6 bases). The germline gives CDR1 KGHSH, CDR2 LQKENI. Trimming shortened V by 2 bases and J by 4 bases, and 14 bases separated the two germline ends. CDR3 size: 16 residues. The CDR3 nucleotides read TGTGCCAGCTCACCAGGAACAGGGCGGTTCACCGGGGAGCTGTTTTTT. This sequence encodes CASSPGTGRFTGELFF.

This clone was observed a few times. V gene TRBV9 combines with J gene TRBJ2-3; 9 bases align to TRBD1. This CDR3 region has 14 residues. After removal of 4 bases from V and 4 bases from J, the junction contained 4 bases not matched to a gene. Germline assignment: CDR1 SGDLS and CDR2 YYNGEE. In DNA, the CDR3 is TGTGCCAGCAGCCCGCGACAGGGGGCAGATACGCAGTATTTT. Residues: CASSPRQGADTQYF.

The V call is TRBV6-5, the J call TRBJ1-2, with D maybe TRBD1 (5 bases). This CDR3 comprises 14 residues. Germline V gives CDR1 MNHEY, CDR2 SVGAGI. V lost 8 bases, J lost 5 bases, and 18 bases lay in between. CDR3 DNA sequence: TGTGCCAGCGGGTTAGGGACTACCATTTATGGCTACACCTTC. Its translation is CASGLGTTIYGYTF.